These T cell receptor beta chains were read from a single sample in a study of T cells in tuberculosis. The protocol was immunoSEQ multiplex PCR, while the TCRdb copy is restricted to in-frame clones and leaves out a portion. The sample records about 25,000 clones, around 95% being singletons. Sequencing used PBMCs. Source of these receptors: a donor aged 10 to 29 with latent tuberculosis or without tuberculosis infection. CDR3s include the opening cysteine and the closing phenylalanine or tryptophan. D genes are given only for firm matches. Rows may omit the clone size; those that give it use once, few, many or a size class.

J gene,D gene,V gene,clone size,CDR3 protein,CDR3 DNA
TRBJ2-6,-,TRBV7-8,-,CASSRLQGTSGANVLTF,TGTGCCAGCAGCCGTTTGCAGGGGACGAGTGGGGCCAACGTCCTGACTTTC
TRBJ1-1,-,TRBV19,-,CASSSYLGNTEAFF,TGTGCCAGTAGTTCGTATCTAGGGAACACTGAAGCTTTCTTT
TRBJ1-2,-,TRBV2,once,CASSDQAGLNYGYTF,TGTGCCAGCAGTGACCAGGCAGGGCTTAACTATGGCTACACCTTC
TRBJ2-3,-,TRBV19,once,CASSSQGDTQYF,TGTGCCAGTAGCTCACAGGGAGATACGCAGTATTTT
TRBJ1-2,TRBD1,TRBV4-2,-,CASSTGQKNYGYTF,TGTGCCAGCAGCACGGGACAGAAAAACTATGGCTACACCTTC
TRBJ2-3,TRBD2,TRBV28,-,CASSSWTSGETDTQYF,TGTGCCAGCAGTAGCTGGACTAGCGGGGAAACAGATACGCAGTATTTT
TRBJ2-4,-,TRBV9,-,CASSITGDLDIQYF,TGTGCCAGCAGCATAACAGGGGACTTGGACATTCAGTACTTC
TRBJ1-5,-,TRBV21-1,-,CASSGQGECNNQPQHF,TGTGCCAGCTCGGGACAGGGGGAATGTAACAATCAGCCCCAGCATTTT
TRBJ1-2,-,TRBV9,-,CASSVGLGGLNYGYTF,TGTGCCAGCAGCGTAGGATTGGGGGGGCTAAACTATGGCTACACCTTC
TRBJ1-2,-,TRBV14,-,CASSRGYGYTF,TGTGCCAGCAGCCGAGGCTATGGCTACACCTTC
TRBJ1-2,TRBD1,TRBV10-3,-,CAISDRGLYGYTF,TGTGCCATCAGCGACAGGGGACTCTATGGCTACACCTTC
TRBJ1-1,-,TRBV29-1,-,CSVATGLGAEAFF,TGCAGCGTCGCAACAGGGTTGGGGGCTGAAGCTTTCTTT
TRBJ1-2,-,TRBV18,-,CASSFLTPISYTF,TGTGCCAGCTCATTCTTAACTCCTATTTCCTACACCTTC
TRBJ2-6,TRBD1,TRBV5-4,-,CASTSDRGRAGANVLTF,TGTGCCAGCACATCGGACAGGGGGCGCGCTGGGGCCAACGTCCTGACTTTC
TRBJ1-5,TRBD1,TRBV5-1,-,CASSLAGQSYQPQHF,TGCGCCAGCAGCTTGGCGGGACAGTCTTATCAGCCCCAGCATTTT
TRBJ2-5,TRBD1,TRBV25-1,-,CASSGPDRGRGETQYF,TGTGCCAGCAGTGGTCCGGACAGGGGGCGCGGAGAGACCCAGTACTTC
TRBJ1-2,TRBD1,TRBV7-7,-,CASSLAGGACYNGYTF,TGTGCCAGCAGCTTAGCAGGGGGCGCATGTTACAATGGCTACACCTTC
TRBJ1-3,-,TRBV11-2,-,CASSLDGGTGNTIYF,TGTGCCAGCAGCTTAGACGGGGGAACGGGAAACACCATATATTTT
TRBJ2-1,-,TRBV7-6,-,CASSLVPEGGGFF,TGTGCCAGCAGCTTAGTTCCCGAGGGAGGAGGGTTCTTC
TRBJ1-2,-,TRBV19,once,CATSPRGNYGYTF,TGTGCCACCAGCCCCCGGGGGAACTATGGCTACACCTTC
TRBJ1-2,-,TRBV28,-,CASSLSVGHYGYTF,TGTGCCAGCAGTTTATCGGTTGGGCACTATGGCTACACCTTC
TRBJ2-2,-,TRBV12-5,-,CASGLVAGGNKSGELFF,TGTGCTAGTGGTTTGGTAGCAGGGGGGAACAAGAGCGGGGAGCTGTTTTTT
TRBJ1-2,-,TRBV30,-,CAWSVGGAGGYTF,TGTGCCTGGAGTGTAGGGGGGGCTGGTGGCTACACCTTC
TRBJ1-1,TRBD1,TRBV18,-,CASSPTGPNTEAFF,TGTGCCAGCTCACCGACAGGGCCGAACACTGAAGCTTTCTTT
TRBJ1-1,-,TRBV2,-,CATPDRSTEAFF,TGTGCCACGCCCGACAGGAGTACTGAAGCTTTCTTT
TRBJ1-1,-,TRBV25-1,-,CASRTAEAFF,TGTGCCAGCAGGACAGCTGAAGCTTTCTTT
TRBJ2-2,-,TRBV6-4,-,CASRPHYNTGELFF,TGTGCCAGCAGGCCACATTACAACACCGGGGAGCTGTTTTTT
TRBJ2-7,-,TRBV11-2,-,CASSPRTSRIPYEQYF,TGTGCCAGCAGCCCCAGGACATCCCGCATCCCTTACGAGCAGTACTTC
TRBJ1-1,-,TRBV18,-,CASSPRGTNTEAFF,TGTGCCAGCTCACCACGGGGCACGAACACTGAAGCTTTCTTT
TRBJ1-2,-,TRBV4-1,-,CASSRGDGSYGYTF,TGCGCCAGCAGCCGCGGGGACGGGAGCTATGGCTACACCTTC
TRBJ1-2,-,TRBV6-1,-,CASSAQGHYGYTF,TGTGCCAGCAGTGCACAGGGCCACTATGGCTACACCTTC
TRBJ1-6,TRBD1,TRBV6-1,-,CASRSGGTGNSPLHF,TGTGCCAGCAGGAGTGGCGGGACAGGGAATTCACCCCTCCACTTT
TRBJ1-2,-,TRBV25-1,-,CASSEPRQGASYGYTF,TGTGCCAGCAGTGAACCGCGGCAGGGTGCTTCCTATGGCTACACCTTC
TRBJ2-4,-,TRBV6-1,-,CASSDRSALPGDIQYF,TGTGCCAGCAGTGATCGTTCAGCCCTCCCCGGGGACATTCAGTACTTC
TRBJ2-1,TRBD2,TRBV2,-,CASAGGLAGYNEQFF,TGTGCCAGCGCGGGGGGACTAGCGGGGTACAATGAGCAGTTCTTC